The clone carrying this T cell receptor beta chain turned up a few times. Its antigen is unknown. This entry comes from a study of vaccination and CD4 T cells after COVID-19. Background on the study: The convalescents were made up of six males and four females, two of whom were Hispanic. Typically, post-vaccine samples were obtained a median roughly 75 days after dose two, within a range of 14 to 241.

Study-wide findings and caveats: Within the convalescent patients, spike mono-reactivity was found in 304 of 307 vaccine-specific clones.

The treatment denotes: roughly ten-day PBMC culture with coronavirus spike peptide pools or control peptides (ViraFEST assay). CD4+ T-cell collection from the unexposed donor predated the COVID-19 pandemic (2011-2018). Sequenced with the Oncomine TCR Beta short-read assay was DNA taken from cultured CD4+ T cells. DNA came from CD4+ T cells after culture. Using its own MiXCR run on the PCR reads, TCRdb lists one record per CDR3 protein. The top ten clones hold under 15% of a sample with about 9,700 distinct CDR3 sequences, around 41% of them seen once. Specimen: CD4+ T cells from blood, cultured in vitro. This clonotype was sampled from a human donor in good health.

Here the CDR3 reads CASSLGIQYYEQYF. CDR3 nucleotide sequence: TGTGCCAGCAGCTTAGGTATACAGTACTACGAGCAGTACTTC. The chain couples TRBV7-2 to TRBJ2-7; D is undetermined. The V and J ends lost 1 base and 3 bases respectively, with 10 bases between them. This CDR3 spans 14 amino acids. CDR1 is SGHTA and CDR2 is FQGNSA in the germline V gene.